This T cell receptor beta chain was sequenced during a study of T-cell reconstitution after alpha-beta-depleted transplantation in children. This clonotype showed up many times. Its antigen is not identified. This sample's TCRbeta library carried unique molecular identifier barcodes. TCRdb re-called the PCR reads through MiXCR, storing one row per CDR3 protein. Counted here are 250,000 to 300,000 distinct CDR3 sequences, around 9.1% occurring once; the ten biggest clones make up 7.5%. The V end was cut by 5 bases, the J end by 4 bases, with 6 bases between. The CDR3 loop spans 12 amino acids. In germline, CDR1 is SEHNR, CDR2 FQNEAQ (reference sequence). Regarding the study as a whole: Certain patients had high TCRbeta diversity at day 60, and it came from recipient T cells and thymic progenitors that survived. Among T cells one year after transplant, newly produced cells accounted for most counts and diversity. The origin of alpha-beta T cells about two months after transplant was reportedly several hundred expanded graft clones.

The sequence derives from a boy younger than two with acute myeloid leukemia, due to receive a stem cell transplant. J is TRBJ1-5 and V is TRBV7-9; D ambiguous. This sample comprised PBMCs, obtained before TCRalphabeta/CD19-depleted stem cell transplant. CDR3 bases: TGTGCCAGCAGCATACTAAATCAGCCCCAGCATTTT. This encodes CASSILNQPQHF.